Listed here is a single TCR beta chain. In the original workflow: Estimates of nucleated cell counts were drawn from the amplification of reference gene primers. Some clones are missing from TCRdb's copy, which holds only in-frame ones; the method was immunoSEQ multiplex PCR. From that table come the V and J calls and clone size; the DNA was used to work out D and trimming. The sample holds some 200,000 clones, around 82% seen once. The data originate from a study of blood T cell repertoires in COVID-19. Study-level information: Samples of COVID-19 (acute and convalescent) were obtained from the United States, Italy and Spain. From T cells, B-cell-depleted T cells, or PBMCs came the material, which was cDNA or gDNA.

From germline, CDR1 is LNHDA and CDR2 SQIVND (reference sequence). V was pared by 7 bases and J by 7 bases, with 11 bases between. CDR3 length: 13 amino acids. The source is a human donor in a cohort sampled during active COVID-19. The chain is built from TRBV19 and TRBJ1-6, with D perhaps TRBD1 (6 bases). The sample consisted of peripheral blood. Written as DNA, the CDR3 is TGTGCCAGTATGGAGAGGGGGAATTCACCCCTCCACTTT. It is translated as CASMERGNSPLHF. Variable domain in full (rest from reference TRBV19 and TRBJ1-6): DGGITQSPKYLFRKEGQNVTLSCEQNLNHDAMYWYRQDPGQGLRLIYYSQIVNDFQKGDIAEGYSVSREKKESFPLTVTSAQKNPTAFYLCASMERGNSPLHFGNGTRLTVT.